The 27 T cell receptor beta chains below all came from one sample that was sequenced in a study of CD8+CD57+ T cells in acquired aplastic anemia. TCR beta VDJ and CDR3 were profiled, and genomic DNA was the template. TCRdb independently ran MiXCR on the reads; one entry per CDR3 protein. The sample includes 200,000 or so distinct CDR3 sequences, 40% to 55% seen only once; the top ten take about 8.8%. Patients who underwent sequencing had shown CD8+CD57+ cell expansion by flow cytometry. The material sequenced was sorted CD4+, CD8+, or CD8+CD57+ T cells (not recorded which) from PBMCs. The receptor set was obtained from a human donor with aplastic anemia.

This clonotype showed up many times. The genes are TRBV7-6 and TRBJ2-5; no firm D call. The CDR3 runs 12 residues. Germline assignment: CDR1 SGHVS and CDR2 FNYEAQ. V gave up 5 bases and J gave up 0 bases, with 4 bases separating them. The CDR3: CASSKHQETQYF. CDR3 sequence (DNA): TGTGCCAGCAGCAAGCACCAAGAGACCCAGTACTTC.

This clonotype was detected only a few times. This chain uses TRBV2 with TRBJ1-3; D is unclear. Germline-derived CDR1 and CDR2 are SNHLY and FYNNEI. CDR3 length: 14 residues. The germline V and J ends were trimmed by 8 bases and 0 bases, with 11 bases remaining between them. This chain's CDR3 is CASVPGSSGNTIYF. The CDR3 coding sequence is TGTGCCAGCGTGCCGGGAAGCTCTGGAAACACCATATATTTT.

J is TRBJ2-1 and V is TRBV11-2; 8 nucleotides agree with TRBD1. The germline V gene has CDR1 SGHAT and CDR2 FQNNGV. V was pared by 5 bases and J by 0 bases, with 3 bases of the junction left unmatched. The CDR3 runs to 15 residues. For the CDR3, the DNA is TGTGCCAGCAGCCGACAGGGGAGCTCCTACAATGAGCAGTTCTTC. Protein: CASSRQGSSYNEQFF.

The chain has TRBV2 and TRBJ2-3; TRBD1 might be the D (6 bases). V was trimmed by 2 bases and J by 2 bases, leaving 8 bases between them. Germline-derived CDR1 and CDR2 are SNHLY and FYNNEI. This CDR3 contains 14 residues. CDR3 in DNA: TGTGCCAGCAGTGAACAGGGGACCACAGATACGCAGTATTTT. Its protein product is CASSEQGTTDTQYF.

The chain carries TRBV5-4 and TRBJ2-7, with 10 bases aligning to TRBD1. V trimming: 7 bases; J trimming: 4 bases; junction bases outside the gene matches: 11. The CDR3 covers 15 residues. CDR1 is SGHNT and CDR2 is YYREEE in the germline V gene (reference sequence). CDR3 DNA: TGTGCCAGCCGTACCCAAGGGACAGGGGTATACGAGCAGTACTTC. Encoded protein: CASRTQGTGVYEQYF.

The table lists this clonotype with a few counts. The chain is built from TRBV10-2 and TRBJ2-1, with TRBD2 identical over 15 bases. Trimming cost V 8 bases and J 0 bases; bases outside gene matches: 8. The CDR3 totals 18 residues. Per the germline V gene, CDR1 is WSHSY and CDR2 is SAAADI. This chain's CDR3 is CASAGTSGGSFSYNEQFF. The CDR3 DNA sequence: TGCGCCAGCGCAGGGACTAGCGGGGGGTCCTTCTCCTACAATGAGCAGTTCTTC.

This clonotype showed up just a few times. The genes are TRBV6-2 or TRBV6-3 and TRBJ2-7; TRBD1 might be the D (5 bases). Per the germline V gene, CDR1 is MNHEY and CDR2 is SVGEGT. Trimming removed 2 bases at V and 4 bases at J, with 27 bases between. This CDR3 is built from 19 residues. The CDR3 protein is CASSYLVRVPTAGLYEQYF. CDR3 sequence (DNA): TGTGCCAGCAGTTACCTCGTCAGGGTCCCCACGGCAGGCCTTTACGAGCAGTACTTC.

The DNA for the CDR3 is TGTGCCAGCAGCCAGCGGGGCAGGATTGGCTACACCTTC. Translation: CASSQRGRIGYTF. V usage is TRBV4-2 and J usage is TRBJ1-2; D perhaps matches TRBD1 (5 bases). Germline V CDR1 and CDR2: LGHNA, YNFKEQ. V was trimmed by 3 bases and J by 7 bases, leaving 12 bases between them. The CDR3 covers 13 residues.

The CDR3 region has the DNA TGTGCCAGCAGTTTAGCCAGGGCAGCCTACGAGCAGTACTTC. The encoded protein is CASSLARAAYEQYF. The chain carries TRBV12-3 or TRBV12-4 and TRBJ2-7; D perhaps matches TRBD1 (5 bases). The CDR3 totals 14 residues. V was trimmed by 0 bases and J by 2 bases, leaving 8 bases between them.

The rearrangement links TRBV20-1 to TRBJ2-7, with TRBD1 identical over 9 bases. The assigned J gene may be wrong: the sequence end matches TRBJ2-5 better. Germline loops: CDR1 DFQATT, CDR2 SNEGSKA (reference sequence). This CDR3 has 11 amino acids. The CDR3 protein is CSPGQGETQYF. CDR3 in DNA: TGCAGCCCCGGACAGGGGGAGACCCAGTACTTC.

The J gene is TRBJ2-1, the V gene TRBV7-9, with D perhaps being TRBD1 or TRBD2 (5 bases each). The CDR3 is 12 residues long. Per germline, CDR1 SEHNR and CDR2 FQNEAQ (reference sequence). Trimming left V 1 base short and J 15 bases short, with 13 bases between. The DNA for the CDR3 is TGTGCCAGCAGCTTAGGTGGGGGTAGCACGTTCTTC. This encodes CASSLGGGSTFF.

This clonotype has at least ten counts. The chain employs TRBV11-3 and TRBJ1-1, with 7 bases aligning to TRBD1. V was clipped by 4 bases and J by 4 bases; unmatched bases: 3. The germline CDR1 and CDR2 sequences are SGHNT and YENEEA. This CDR3 region has 13 residues. As DNA, the CDR3 is TGTGCCAGCAGCTCGACAGGGTCCACTGAAGCTTTCTTT. This gives the protein CASSSTGSTEAFF.

The gene calls are TRBV10-3 and TRBJ2-7, with 10 bases identical to TRBD2. The J segment lost 6 bases and the V segment lost 3 bases, leaving 11 bases of the junction unmatched. The germline gives CDR1 ENHRY, CDR2 SYGVKD. The CDR3 is made up of 16 amino acids. CDR3 protein: CAISDGAGGPTGEQYF. The CDR3 coding sequence is TGTGCCATCAGTGATGGAGCGGGGGGGCCGACAGGCGAGCAGTACTTC.

This chain connects TRBV7-9 to TRBJ2-3, with TRBD2 as a possible D gene (5 bases). The length of the CDR3 is 14 residues. Trimming cost V 4 bases and J 6 bases, with 14 bases left between them. CDR1 is SEHNR, CDR2 FQNEAQ, per germline (reference sequence). The chain's CDR3 is CASSSGPWEDTQYF. In nucleotides, the CDR3 is TGTGCCAGCAGCTCCGGACCCTGGGAGGATACGCAGTATTTT. Supplemented by reference TRBV7-9 and TRBJ2-3, the full variable domain reads DTGVSQNPRHKITKRGQNVTFRCDPISEHNRLYWYRQTLGQGPEFLTYFQNEAQLEKSRLLSDRFSAERPKGSFSTLEIQRTEQGDSAMYLCASSSGPWEDTQYFGPGTRLTVL.

This clonotype is a singleton in its sample. The chain uses TRBV20-1 and TRBJ2-5; D may be TRBD1 (7 bases). Looked up from germline, CDR1 is DFQATT and CDR2 is SNEGSKA (reference sequence). V was pared by 3 bases and J by 5 bases, with 13 bases between. The CDR3 sequence is 13 residues long. CDR3 amino acids: CSARGGQIETQYF. The CDR3 bases are TGCAGTGCTAGGGGGGGACAGATCGAGACCCAGTACTTC.

Here the CDR3 reads CSVGRVTYEQYF. DNA for the CDR3: TGCAGCGTTGGCAGAGTTACCTACGAGCAGTACTTC. The V call is TRBV29-1, the J call TRBJ2-7; no definite D call. Germline lookup yields CDR1 SQVTM and CDR2 ANQGSEA. V gave up 4 bases and J gave up 2 bases, with 9 bases separating them. The CDR3 extends over 12 amino acids.

This clonotype was recorded many times. The CDR3 here is CSVGLRQATYEQYF. The DNA for the CDR3 is TGCAGCGTTGGACTAAGGCAGGCTACCTACGAGCAGTACTTC. The chain recombines TRBV29-1 with TRBJ2-7; TRBD2 is a possible D gene (5 bases). V lost 4 bases and J lost 2, with 15 bases in between. The germline V gene has CDR1 SQVTM and CDR2 ANQGSEA. The CDR3 consists of 14 residues.

In its sample, this clonotype was seen many times. The DNA for the CDR3 is TGTGCCAGCAGCTTAGGTAGGATGGAGACCCAGTACTTC. Its protein product is CASSLGRMETQYF. V and J are TRBV7-2 and TRBJ2-5; D unclear. V was clipped by 1 base and J by 5 bases, with 8 bases between them. The length of the CDR3 is 13 residues. Germline CDR1 and CDR2: SGHTA and FQGNSA.

This clonotype appeared a few times. The chain combines TRBV20-1 with TRBJ1-5; no reliable D call. V lost 3 bases and J lost 4, with 7 bases in between. The CDR3 loop spans 12 amino acids. Germline V lookup: CDR1 DFQATT, CDR2 SNEGSKA (reference sequence). The DNA for the CDR3 is TGCAGTGCTAGCGCCGCTAATCAGCCCCAGCATTTT. As protein: CSASAANQPQHF.

This clonotype has a count of ten or more. The rearrangement joins TRBV7-9 to TRBJ2-7; 7 nucleotides align to TRBD2. J gave up 6 bases and V 2 bases, and 13 bases lay outside the gene matches. The CDR3 extends over 16 amino acids. Germline assignment: CDR1 SEHNR and CDR2 FQNEAQ (reference sequence). The CDR3 sequence is CASSLTSGGSRVEQYF. Here the CDR3 DNA reads TGTGCCAGCAGCTTAACGAGTGGCGGGAGCAGGGTCGAGCAGTACTTC.

The gene calls are TRBV7-2 and TRBJ2-5; 15 nucleotides align to TRBD2. The CDR3 loop spans 17 amino acids. The ends lost 1 base at V and 5 bases at J; junction bases unmatched: 5. From germline, CDR1 is SGHTA and CDR2 FQGNSA. The DNA of the CDR3 is TGTGCCAGCAGCTTAGGGACTAGCGGGGGGGCTATTGAGACCCAGTACTTC. It specifies CASSLGTSGGAIETQYF. Filled out from reference TRBV7-2 and TRBJ2-5, the complete variable domain reads GAGVSQSPSNKVTEKGKDVELRCDPISGHTALYWYRQSLGQGLEFLIYFQGNSAPDKSGLPSDRFSAERTGGSVSTLTIQRTQQEDSAVYLCASSLGTSGGAIETQYFGPGTRLLVL.

V and J are TRBV7-9 and TRBJ2-7; 12 positions match TRBD2. Germline CDR1 and CDR2: SEHNR and FQNEAQ (reference sequence). There are 15 residues in the CDR3. Trimming cost V 5 bases and J 4 bases; bases outside gene matches: 6. DNA of the CDR3: TGTGCCAGCAGCCAGGGACTAGCGGGTCCATACGAGCAGTACTTC. Encoded protein: CASSQGLAGPYEQYF.

This clonotype was seen a handful of times. In nucleotides, the CDR3 is TGTGCCACCAGTGACGGGCAGGGACCTCACTATGGCTACACCTTC. Translated, it gives CATSDGQGPHYGYTF. The V gene is TRBV24-1, the J gene TRBJ1-2; D is possibly TRBD1 (5 bases). The length of the CDR3 is 15 residues. Per germline, CDR1 KGHDR and CDR2 SFDVKD. Trimming left V 4 bases short and J 3 bases short, with 14 bases between.

This clonotype was counted at least ten times. The chain has TRBV12-5 and TRBJ1-1; D is unresolved. V dropped 3 bases and J dropped 4 bases, with 6 bases sitting between them. Germline lookup yields CDR1 LGHNT and CDR2 FRNRAP. The CDR3 extends over 12 amino acids. The DNA of the CDR3 is TGTGCTAGTGGTTTTCCCTCCACTGAAGCTTTCTTT. It encodes CASGFPSTEAFF.

The V and J genes are TRBV28 and TRBJ2-2, with D possibly matching TRBD1 (6 bases). CDR1 is MDHEN, CDR2 SYDVKM, per germline. This CDR3 has 13 amino acids. Trimming shortened V by 7 bases and J by 0 bases, and 6 bases separated the two germline ends. For the CDR3, the DNA is TGTGCCAGCAAGGGGGCGAACACCGGGGAGCTGTTTTTT. Its protein product is CASKGANTGELFF.

The chain has TRBV27 and TRBJ1-2, with D possibly TRBD1 on 5 matching bases. This CDR3 is 14 amino acids long. Germline CDR1 reads MNHEY; CDR2 reads SMNVEV (reference sequence). Between the trimmed V and J ends, which lost 5 bases and 0 bases, there was a span of 10 bases. This chain's CDR3 is CASSTQGANYGYTF. In nucleotides, the CDR3 is TGTGCCAGCAGTACCCAGGGAGCTAACTATGGCTACACCTTC.

This clonotype was seen a handful of times. This chain uses TRBV7-8 with TRBJ2-5, with 8 bases aligning to TRBD1. Germline CDR1 and CDR2: SGHVS and FQNEAQ. The CDR3 runs to 13 residues. The V and J ends lost 4 bases and 10 bases, in that order; junction bases with no gene match: 8. The CDR3 loop reads CASSYPTGEVQYF. The CDR3 region has the DNA TGTGCCAGCAGCTACCCGACAGGGGAGGTCCAGTACTTC.